This is a list of T cell receptor beta chains from one sample in a study of beta chain features in type 1 diabetes. The method was immunoSEQ multiplex PCR; TCRdb's version includes in-frame clones alone and lacks a portion of them. The table includes 300,000 to 350,000 clones, about 14% detected once. The sample taken for sequencing was naive CD4+ T cells from blood. The origin of the receptors is a woman in her late teens or twenties with type 1 diabetes. Both conserved end residues are part of each CDR3. D genes are given only for firm matches. Size is stated for part of the rows, as once, few or many counts, or as a class when the clone is expanded.

d_gene,v_gene,abundance,j_gene,CDR3nt,CDR3aa
.,TRBV18,.,TRBJ1-2,TGTGCCAGCTCACCATGGCAGGAGGGAAACTATGGCTACACCTTC,CASSPWQEGNYGYTF
.,TRBV5-1,.,TRBJ2-4,TGCGCCAGCAGCTCGGGACTGCTATTAGCCAAAAACATTCAGTACTTC,CASSSGLLLAKNIQYF
TRBD1,TRBV15,few,TRBJ1-1,TGTGCCACCAGCAGAGGGACAGGGGATACTGAAGCTTTCTTT,CATSRGTGDTEAFF
.,TRBV9,.,TRBJ1-3,TGTGCCAGCAGCGTAGGGGCGGGCTCTGGAAACACCATATATTTT,CASSVGAGSGNTIYF
TRBD1,TRBV19,.,TRBJ1-1,TGTGCCAGTAGTTCGGGACAGGGGAACACTGAAGCTTTCTTT,CASSSGQGNTEAFF
.,TRBV6-5,.,TRBJ2-1,TGTGCCGCACGTCGGGATGGAGCATACAATGAGCAGTTCTTC,CAARRDGAYNEQFF
TRBD2,TRBV4-2,.,TRBJ2-1,TGTGCCAGCACGGGAGGGGACAATGAGCAGTTCTTC,CASTGGDNEQFF
.,TRBV7-9,.,TRBJ1-4,TGTGCCAGCAGCCTGGACACATACGACGTCAAACTGTTTTTT,CASSLDTYDVKLFF
TRBD2,TRBV5-4,few,TRBJ2-3,TGTGCCAGCAGCCGGTCTAGCGGGAGGGCCACAGATACGCAGTATTTT,CASSRSSGRATDTQYF
.,TRBV4-2,many,TRBJ2-1,TGTGCCAGCAGCCTGGAGCTAAGCTCCTACAATGAGCAGTTCTTC,CASSLELSSYNEQFF
.,TRBV10-3,few,TRBJ2-1,TGTGCCATCAGTGAGTCGGGCGTAGGGCAGTTCTTC,CAISESGVGQFF
TRBD1,TRBV27,few,TRBJ2-5,TGTGCCAGCAGTTTCGGGACAGGGCCAGTAGAGACCCAGTACTTC,CASSFGTGPVETQYF
.,TRBV11-2,.,TRBJ2-4,TGTGCCAGCAGCTCCGGACAGCTAGCCAAAAACATTCAGTACTTC,CASSSGQLAKNIQYF
TRBD2,TRBV9,.,TRBJ2-7,TGTGCCAGCAGCGTAGCTGCGGGAGGGCCCTACGAGCAGTACTTC,CASSVAAGGPYEQYF
.,TRBV11-2,.,TRBJ2-1,TGTGCCAGCAGCTTAGACGGTATCGGGCAGTTCTTC,CASSLDGIGQFF
TRBD2,TRBV7-9,.,TRBJ2-5,TGTGCCAGCAGCCTTGTCGGGGGGGCAGAGACCCAGTACTTC,CASSLVGGAETQYF
TRBD1,TRBV9,few,TRBJ2-7,TGTGCCAGCAGCCCAACAGGGGTTTCCGAGCAGTACTTC,CASSPTGVSEQYF
.,TRBV27,.,TRBJ1-4,TGTGCCAGCAGTTTAAGACAGGCTCCTAATGAAAAACTGTTTTTT,CASSLRQAPNEKLFF
.,TRBV7-2,.,TRBJ2-1,TGTGCCAGCAGCCCGAGGCGGAGTGCTCCAACGAATGAGCAGTTCTTC,CASSPRRSAPTNEQFF
.,TRBV5-1,few,TRBJ2-2,TGCGCCAGCAGCTTGATGCGGGGGAACACCGGGGAGCTGTTTTTT,CASSLMRGNTGELFF
TRBD2,TRBV6-1,few,TRBJ2-7,TGTGCCAGCAGTGACGGGACTAGCGGGAGGCCGAGCTCCTACGAGCAGTACTTC,CASSDGTSGRPSSYEQYF
TRBD1,TRBV5-4,few,TRBJ2-1,TGTGCCAGCAGCTCGGGGCTGCAGGGGGCTTACAATGAGCAGTTCTTC,CASSSGLQGAYNEQFF
.,TRBV6-6,few,TRBJ2-2,TGTGCCAGCAGTGGGGTGGGGCGCAATGAGGCCGGGGAGCTGTTTTTT,CASSGVGRNEAGELFF
TRBD1,TRBV28,few,TRBJ2-7,TGTGCCAGCAGTCCTACCCTCGGACAGGGAACGTACGAGCAGTACTTC,CASSPTLGQGTYEQYF
.,TRBV5-1,.,TRBJ2-7,TGCGCCAGCAGCTTTGAGGGTGCGGGCTACGAGCAGTACTTC,CASSFEGAGYEQYF
TRBD2,TRBV19,.,TRBJ2-1,TGTGCCAGTAGTGATTCACTCCTAGCGGGAGTTGGGTATGAGCAGTTCTTC,CASSDSLLAGVGYEQFF
TRBD1,TRBV4-1,.,TRBJ1-2,TGCGCCAGCAGCCAGTCGGACAGGGGGTACTATGGCTACACCTTC,CASSQSDRGYYGYTF
.,TRBV5-4,.,TRBJ2-5,TGTGCCAGCAGCTCCGTGGGGTCTACAGGGTCTGGTTTCAAAGAGACCCAGTACTTC,CASSSVGSTGSGFKETQYF
.,TRBV7-2,.,TRBJ1-5,TGTGCCAGCAGCCCAACACCAGGGATGGTTCAGCCCCAGCATTTT,CASSPTPGMVQPQHF
.,TRBV27,.,TRBJ1-1,TGTGCCAGCAGTCCCTGGGAGGTGCGCACTGAAGCTTTCTTT,CASSPWEVRTEAFF
.,TRBV6-5,.,TRBJ2-5,TGTGCCAGCAGCCCCCGGAGCCCCCAAGAGACCCAGTACTTC,CASSPRSPQETQYF
.,TRBV30,few,TRBJ1-4,TGTGCCTGGAGTCGCACGGCAACTAATGAAAAACTGTTTTTT,CAWSRTATNEKLFF
.,TRBV28,few,TRBJ1-5,TGTGCCAGCAGTTTGCCCCCCGCAGGGTCTCGGCAGCCCCAGCATTTT,CASSLPPAGSRQPQHF
TRBD2,TRBV30,.,TRBJ2-2,TGTGCCTGGAGTGAGGGACTAGCGGGAGGGTTTGGCACCGGGGAGCTGTTTTTT,CAWSEGLAGGFGTGELFF
TRBD2,TRBV7-2,few,TRBJ2-5,TGTGCCAGCAGCTTTGGGGGGGGAAAAGAGACCCAGTACTTC,CASSFGGGKETQYF
.,TRBV15,.,TRBJ2-2,TGTGCCACCAGCAGCCTAAGCACCGGGGAGCTGTTTTTT,CATSSLSTGELFF
.,TRBV4-1,.,TRBJ1-5,TGCGCCAGCAGCCAAGACAGTGATCAGCCCCAGCATTTT,CASSQDSDQPQHF
.,TRBV28,few,TRBJ2-4,TGTGCCAGCAGTCCTACCCCTAGGGGGTTAGCCAAAAACATTCAGTACTTC,CASSPTPRGLAKNIQYF
.,TRBV5-1,few,TRBJ2-1,TGCGCCAGCAGCTTCGGGAGTTACAATGAGCAGTTCTTC,CASSFGSYNEQFF
.,TRBV5-6,.,TRBJ2-1,TGTGCCACCCACTACGAGAGCTCCTACAATGAGCAGTTCTTC,CATHYESSYNEQFF
.,TRBV28,.,TRBJ1-1,TGTGCCAGTTTCGTGGGGGGAGGGGCTGAAGCTTTCTTT,CASFVGGGAEAFF
TRBD2,TRBV28,.,TRBJ2-1,TGTGCCAGCAGTGATCTACTAGCGGATTCCTACAATGAGCAGTTCTTC,CASSDLLADSYNEQFF
TRBD2,TRBV18,few,TRBJ2-2,TGTGCCAGCTCACCACCTTCCACGCTAGCGGGAGCTGGGGAGCTGTTTTTT,CASSPPSTLAGAGELFF
.,TRBV18,.,TRBJ1-1,TGTGCCAGCTCACCGGGGGGTACAGGACTAGTGAACACTGAAGCTTTCTTT,CASSPGGTGLVNTEAFF
TRBD2,TRBV15,.,TRBJ2-2,TGTGCCACCGGGTCCAGGCTAGCGGGAGGACCAACCGGGGAGCTGTTTTTT,CATGSRLAGGPTGELFF
TRBD2,TRBV7-2,few,TRBJ2-5,TGTGCCAGCAGCTTGGTGACTAGCGGGAGCCCGGCGCAAGAGACCCAGTACTTC,CASSLVTSGSPAQETQYF
.,TRBV4-2,.,TRBJ2-2,TGTGCCAGCAGCCAGGACCTTCGTGCAGGGCCGGACACCGGGGAGCTGTTTTTT,CASSQDLRAGPDTGELFF
.,TRBV9,few,TRBJ1-1,TGTGCCAGCAGCCCTTACAGGGCCGGAATTTCTGAAGCTTTCTTT,CASSPYRAGISEAFF
TRBD1,TRBV5-1,.,TRBJ2-5,TGCGCCAGCAGCTTGGTCAGACAGGGCCAAGAGACCCAGTACTTC,CASSLVRQGQETQYF
.,TRBV30,.,TRBJ2-1,TGTGCCTGGAGTAGGACAGCGGCGGCCTACAATGAGCAGTTCTTC,CAWSRTAAAYNEQFF